This T cell receptor beta chain was observed in a study of shared clonotypes between healthy human individuals. TCRdb keeps only in-frame clones here, not all; method: immunoSEQ multiplex PCR. The data hold approximately 2.5 million clones, with approximately 94% observed a single time. Study-wide results and caveats: Clonotypes which were not shared had lower generation probabilities than clonotypes that all four donors shared.

Comment on this clone: Its specificity is unknown.

Trimming removed 4 bases from V and 6 bases from J; junction bases left unmatched: 12. This CDR3 is 15 amino acids long. Germline CDR1 is LGHNA and CDR2 is YNFKEQ. The receptor was derived from a man between 18 and 29 years old in good health. Some clones in this sample may be carry-over from other donors' samples. V is TRBV4-2 and J is TRBJ2-7; the match to TRBD2 covers 7 bases. The material sequenced was naive CD4+ T cells from PBMCs. The sample's subset: CD45RA+ positively selected. CDR3: CASSPLGAGEGEQYF. The DNA for the CDR3 is TGTGCCAGCAGCCCCCTAGGTGCGGGAGAAGGCGAGCAGTACTTC.